A selection of T cell receptor beta chains follows, all from one sample in a study of blood T cell repertoires in COVID-19. Profiling relied on immunoSEQ multiplex PCR, and the TCRdb table lists in-frame clones only, not all of them. In the table there are approximately 220,000 clones, less than 90% of which are singletons. The specimen was PBMCs or T cells enriched from blood (not recorded which). Receptors originate from a young woman who had recovered from COVID-19. The CDR3 runs from the conserved cysteine through the conserved F or W. Fields, in order: J gene, D gene, clone size, V gene, CDR3 DNA, CDR3 protein. A D gene is named only where the DNA matches it firmly. Part of the rows lack a size; the others show once, few, many or a class for expanded clones.

j_call: TRBJ1-1; d_call: NA; clone_size: NA; v_call: TRBV29-1; cdr3_nt: TGCAGCGTGAAAGGGAGGGGGAACACTGAAGCTTTCTTT; cdr3_aa: CSVKGRGNTEAFF
j_call: TRBJ1-3; d_call: TRBD1; clone_size: once; v_call: TRBV7-6; cdr3_nt: TGTGCCAGCAGCCCAAGGGGGCCAGGAAACACCATATATTTT; cdr3_aa: CASSPRGPGNTIYF
j_call: TRBJ1-6; d_call: TRBD1; clone_size: NA; v_call: TRBV4-3; cdr3_nt: TGCGCCAGCAGCCAAGATCGGGACAGGGCCTCACCCCTCCACTTT; cdr3_aa: CASSQDRDRASPLHF
j_call: TRBJ1-2; d_call: TRBD1; clone_size: NA; v_call: TRBV7-2; cdr3_nt: TGTGCCAGCAGCTATCCAGGGGGCAGTTATGGCTACACCTTC; cdr3_aa: CASSYPGGSYGYTF
j_call: TRBJ1-5; d_call: TRBD1; clone_size: NA; v_call: TRBV4-1; cdr3_nt: TGCGCCAGCAGCCAACCAGCTATCCGGGACAGGGGATGGCCGCCGCTCCAGCCCCAGCATTTT; cdr3_aa: CASSQPAIRDRGWPPLQPQHF
j_call: TRBJ2-1; d_call: NA; clone_size: NA; v_call: TRBV7-9; cdr3_nt: TGTGCCAGCGAGAGAGTGCAGGGATCCTACAATGAGCAGTTCTTC; cdr3_aa: CASERVQGSYNEQFF
j_call: TRBJ2-3; d_call: TRBD2; clone_size: NA; v_call: TRBV18; cdr3_nt: TGTGCCAGCTCACCACTGTCTAGCGGAACCACAGATACGCAGTATTTT; cdr3_aa: CASSPLSSGTTDTQYF
j_call: TRBJ2-7; d_call: TRBD2; clone_size: NA; v_call: TRBV19; cdr3_nt: TGTGCCAGTAGTTTAGCGGGGTCCCTCGAGCAGTACTTC; cdr3_aa: CASSLAGSLEQYF
j_call: TRBJ2-1; d_call: NA; clone_size: NA; v_call: TRBV6-2/TRBV6-3; cdr3_nt: TGTGCCAGCAGTCCGGGGTGGAACAATGAGCAGTTCTTC; cdr3_aa: CASSPGWNNEQFF
j_call: TRBJ1-2; d_call: TRBD1; clone_size: NA; v_call: TRBV5-1; cdr3_nt: TGCGCCAGCAGCTGGGGGACAGGCCTCAACTATGGCTACACCTTC; cdr3_aa: CASSWGTGLNYGYTF
j_call: TRBJ2-5; d_call: TRBD2; clone_size: NA; v_call: TRBV19; cdr3_nt: TGTGCCAGCCGGGGACTAGCGGGGGCCGAGACCCAGTACTTC; cdr3_aa: CASRGLAGAETQYF
j_call: TRBJ1-4; d_call: NA; clone_size: NA; v_call: TRBV12-3/TRBV12-4; cdr3_nt: TGTGCCAGCACCCCCGGGGATGAAAAACTGTTTTTT; cdr3_aa: CASTPGDEKLFF
j_call: TRBJ1-1; d_call: NA; clone_size: once; v_call: TRBV18; cdr3_nt: TGTGCCAGCTCACCTTTGACTCTTGAAGCTTTCTTT; cdr3_aa: CASSPLTLEAFF
j_call: TRBJ1-1; d_call: NA; clone_size: NA; v_call: TRBV10-3; cdr3_nt: TGTGCCATCAGTATGGACAGCTCAAACACTGAAGCTTTCTTT; cdr3_aa: CAISMDSSNTEAFF
j_call: TRBJ2-7; d_call: TRBD1; clone_size: NA; v_call: TRBV13; cdr3_nt: TGTGCCAGCAGCCAACAGGGGAACGAGCAGTACTTC; cdr3_aa: CASSQQGNEQYF
j_call: TRBJ2-7; d_call: TRBD1; clone_size: NA; v_call: TRBV2; cdr3_nt: TGTGCCAGCAGCCGGGACAGGGTAACCTACGAGCAGTACTTC; cdr3_aa: CASSRDRVTYEQYF
j_call: TRBJ1-5; d_call: TRBD1; clone_size: NA; v_call: TRBV19; cdr3_nt: TGTGCCAGTAGTACGCCCCCGACAGGGTTGGATCAGCCCCAGCATTTT; cdr3_aa: CASSTPPTGLDQPQHF
j_call: TRBJ1-2; d_call: TRBD1; clone_size: NA; v_call: TRBV29-1; cdr3_nt: TGCAGCGTTGAGGTCCCGGGACAGAGTTGGAACTATGGCTACACCTTC; cdr3_aa: CSVEVPGQSWNYGYTF
j_call: TRBJ1-5; d_call: NA; clone_size: NA; v_call: TRBV6-5; cdr3_nt: TGTGCCAGCAGTTCCGGGACACGCTTAAATCAGCCCCAGCATTTT; cdr3_aa: CASSSGTRLNQPQHF
j_call: TRBJ1-6; d_call: NA; clone_size: NA; v_call: TRBV13; cdr3_nt: TGTGCCAGCAGCGGAACCCCCGGGAGAAATAATTCACCCCTCCACTTT; cdr3_aa: CASSGTPGRNNSPLHF
j_call: TRBJ1-1; d_call: NA; clone_size: NA; v_call: TRBV7-2; cdr3_nt: TGTGCCAGCAGCCTAGCTCATGTGAACACTGAAGCTTTCTTT; cdr3_aa: CASSLAHVNTEAFF
j_call: TRBJ2-5; d_call: TRBD2; clone_size: NA; v_call: TRBV9; cdr3_nt: TGTGCCAGCAGCGTCAGACTAGCGGGGACCCAAGAGACCCAGTACTTC; cdr3_aa: CASSVRLAGTQETQYF
j_call: TRBJ1-1; d_call: TRBD1; clone_size: NA; v_call: TRBV11-1; cdr3_nt: TGTGCCAGCAGCCGAGACAGGGCTGAAGCTTTCTTT; cdr3_aa: CASSRDRAEAFF
j_call: TRBJ1-5; d_call: NA; clone_size: NA; v_call: TRBV7-8; cdr3_nt: TGTGCCAGCAGTAGACAGGGCAATCAGCCCCAGCATTTT; cdr3_aa: CASSRQGNQPQHF
j_call: TRBJ2-5; d_call: TRBD2; clone_size: NA; v_call: TRBV7-6; cdr3_nt: TGTGCCAGCAGCTTGGGACTAGCGAGGATAGAGACCCAGTACTTC; cdr3_aa: CASSLGLARIETQYF
j_call: TRBJ1-1; d_call: TRBD1; clone_size: NA; v_call: TRBV15; cdr3_nt: TGTGCCACCAGCACCTTGACAGGGGCCACCCCGAAGAACACTGAAGCTTTCTTT; cdr3_aa: CATSTLTGATPKNTEAFF
j_call: TRBJ1-3; d_call: NA; clone_size: NA; v_call: TRBV7-9; cdr3_nt: TGTGCCAGCAGCTTCAGGGGAGGGGAAAACACCATATATTTT; cdr3_aa: CASSFRGGENTIYF
j_call: TRBJ2-1; d_call: NA; clone_size: NA; v_call: TRBV4-2; cdr3_nt: TGTGCCAGCAGCCAAGATAGAGGGATCAATGAGCAGTTCTTC; cdr3_aa: CASSQDRGINEQFF
j_call: TRBJ1-6; d_call: TRBD1; clone_size: NA; v_call: TRBV7-3; cdr3_nt: TGTGCCAGCAGCCACGGGACAGATAATTCACCCCTCCACTTT; cdr3_aa: CASSHGTDNSPLHF
j_call: TRBJ2-7; d_call: TRBD1; clone_size: few; v_call: TRBV9; cdr3_nt: TGTGCCAGCAGCGTCACCGGGACAGGGAACTTC; cdr3_aa: CASSVTGTGNF
j_call: TRBJ1-6; d_call: TRBD1; clone_size: NA; v_call: TRBV6-5; cdr3_nt: TGTGCCAGCAGCTCGACAGGGAGTGGTTCACCCCTCCACTTT; cdr3_aa: CASSSTGSGSPLHF
j_call: TRBJ1-2; d_call: NA; clone_size: NA; v_call: TRBV4-2; cdr3_nt: TGTGCCAGCAGCCAAGGGGTCACAGGGCATGGCTACACCTTC; cdr3_aa: CASSQGVTGHGYTF
j_call: TRBJ2-2; d_call: NA; clone_size: NA; v_call: TRBV18; cdr3_nt: TGTGCCAGCTCACCACCAGTGACCCCCAGGACCGGGGAGCTGTTTTTT; cdr3_aa: CASSPPVTPRTGELFF
j_call: TRBJ2-2; d_call: NA; clone_size: NA; v_call: TRBV3-1/TRBV3-2; cdr3_nt: TGTGCCAGCAGCCAGGTAGCTCTCGCGAACACCGGGGAGCTGTTTTTT; cdr3_aa: CASSQVALANTGELFF
j_call: TRBJ1-5; d_call: TRBD1; clone_size: once; v_call: TRBV28; cdr3_nt: TGTGCCAGCCTTACAGGGGATCAGCCCCAGCATTTT; cdr3_aa: CASLTGDQPQHF
j_call: TRBJ2-1; d_call: NA; clone_size: NA; v_call: TRBV5-1; cdr3_nt: TGCGCCAGCAGCTTGGTGGGGGCTGAGCAGTTCTTC; cdr3_aa: CASSLVGAEQFF
j_call: TRBJ1-5; d_call: NA; clone_size: once; v_call: TRBV27; cdr3_nt: TGTGCCATTGAGGACCTGGGGGCCGGGGATCAGCCCCAGCATTTT; cdr3_aa: CAIEDLGAGDQPQHF
j_call: TRBJ2-7; d_call: TRBD1; clone_size: NA; v_call: TRBV19; cdr3_nt: TGTGCCAGTAGTCCCCAAGCCGGGACAGGGGGCTACGAGCAGTACTTC; cdr3_aa: CASSPQAGTGGYEQYF
j_call: TRBJ2-1; d_call: TRBD1; clone_size: NA; v_call: TRBV18; cdr3_nt: TGTGCCAGCTTAACCGGGACAGACATGAATGAGCAGTTCTTC; cdr3_aa: CASLTGTDMNEQFF
j_call: TRBJ2-1; d_call: NA; clone_size: NA; v_call: TRBV19; cdr3_nt: TGTGCCAGTACCGACCTCAAGAGGGGGGGCAACAATGAGCAGTTCTTC; cdr3_aa: CASTDLKRGGNNEQFF
j_call: TRBJ1-4; d_call: NA; clone_size: many; v_call: TRBV19; cdr3_nt: TGTGCCAGTAGGTTGATGGGGCGGGAAAAACTGTTTTTT; cdr3_aa: CASRLMGREKLFF
j_call: TRBJ2-3; d_call: TRBD2; clone_size: NA; v_call: TRBV9; cdr3_nt: TGTGCCAGCAGCGCCCCTAGCGGGGGGCCTAACACAGATACGCAGTATTTT; cdr3_aa: CASSAPSGGPNTDTQYF
j_call: TRBJ2-6; d_call: TRBD1; clone_size: once; v_call: TRBV7-3; cdr3_nt: TGTGCCAGCAGCTTATCAGCGGTCCGGACAGGGAACGTCCTGACTTTC; cdr3_aa: CASSLSAVRTGNVLTF
j_call: TRBJ2-7; d_call: TRBD1; clone_size: NA; v_call: TRBV7-3; cdr3_nt: TGTGCCAGCAGCTTAACTGGGACAGGTGTCTACGAGCAGTACTTC; cdr3_aa: CASSLTGTGVYEQYF
j_call: TRBJ2-1; d_call: NA; clone_size: NA; v_call: TRBV29-1; cdr3_nt: TGCAGCGTTTTTCCGGGGGTTGAGCAGTTCTTC; cdr3_aa: CSVFPGVEQFF
j_call: TRBJ1-2; d_call: TRBD1; clone_size: NA; v_call: TRBV19; cdr3_nt: TGTGCCAGTAGTTCAACCGGGACAGGAAACTATGGCTACACCTTC; cdr3_aa: CASSSTGTGNYGYTF
j_call: TRBJ1-1; d_call: TRBD1; clone_size: NA; v_call: TRBV5-5; cdr3_nt: TGTGCCAGCAGCTTGGCCCTTAGGACAGGGCGCACTGAAGCTTTCTTT; cdr3_aa: CASSLALRTGRTEAFF
j_call: TRBJ1-2; d_call: NA; clone_size: once; v_call: TRBV13; cdr3_nt: TGTGCCAGCAGTTTAGGCCTAGGAGTAAACTATGGCTACACCTTC; cdr3_aa: CASSLGLGVNYGYTF
j_call: TRBJ1-1; d_call: NA; clone_size: NA; v_call: TRBV19; cdr3_nt: TGTGCCAGTAGTATGGAGGGCAGGGTGAACACTGAAGCTTTCTTT; cdr3_aa: CASSMEGRVNTEAFF
j_call: TRBJ1-1; d_call: NA; clone_size: NA; v_call: TRBV7-9; cdr3_nt: TGTGCCAGCAGCCCAACCCTTCCCACAGGGAGCACTGAAGCTTTCTTT; cdr3_aa: CASSPTLPTGSTEAFF
j_call: TRBJ1-2; d_call: TRBD1; clone_size: NA; v_call: TRBV4-2; cdr3_nt: TGTGCCAGCAGCCTGGGACAGGGGAACTATGGCTACACCTTC; cdr3_aa: CASSLGQGNYGYTF
j_call: TRBJ2-3; d_call: NA; clone_size: NA; v_call: TRBV7-9; cdr3_nt: TGTGCCAGCAGCCCAGATCCACGCACAGATACGCAGTATTTT; cdr3_aa: CASSPDPRTDTQYF
j_call: TRBJ2-3; d_call: TRBD2; clone_size: NA; v_call: TRBV19; cdr3_nt: TGTGCCAGTCACCGGACTAGCGGGGGCACAGATACGCAGTATTTT; cdr3_aa: CASHRTSGGTDTQYF
j_call: TRBJ1-1; d_call: NA; clone_size: NA; v_call: TRBV25-1; cdr3_nt: TGTGCCAGCAGTGAAGGCCAGAACACTGAAGCTTTCTTT; cdr3_aa: CASSEGQNTEAFF
j_call: TRBJ2-7; d_call: NA; clone_size: once; v_call: TRBV15; cdr3_nt: TGTGCCACCAGCAGAGAACCACAGCAGACCTACGAGCAGTACTTC; cdr3_aa: CATSREPQQTYEQYF
j_call: TRBJ1-6; d_call: NA; clone_size: NA; v_call: TRBV12-3/TRBV12-4; cdr3_nt: TGTGCCAGCAGGCCCCGCCGGTTGTTTCCCCTCCACTTT; cdr3_aa: CASRPRRLFPLHF
j_call: TRBJ1-1; d_call: NA; clone_size: NA; v_call: TRBV6-1; cdr3_nt: TGTGCCAGCAGTGGCACGGACCCCTCGGGGATGAACACTGAAGCTTTCTTT; cdr3_aa: CASSGTDPSGMNTEAFF
j_call: TRBJ2-3; d_call: TRBD2; clone_size: NA; v_call: TRBV7-2; cdr3_nt: TGTGCCAGCAGCTTAGAAGGACTAGCGTCAGATACGCAGTATTTT; cdr3_aa: CASSLEGLASDTQYF
j_call: TRBJ2-7; d_call: NA; clone_size: once; v_call: TRBV7-3; cdr3_nt: TGTGCCAGCAGCTACGGGGACAAGTACGAGCAGTACTTC; cdr3_aa: CASSYGDKYEQYF
j_call: TRBJ1-1; d_call: NA; clone_size: NA; v_call: TRBV7-9; cdr3_nt: TGTGCCAGCAGCTCCGGACTGGGAGAGGACACTGAAGCTTTCTTT; cdr3_aa: CASSSGLGEDTEAFF